One and the same sample provided the 28 T cell receptor beta chains below, sequenced in a study of response to subunit inactivated influenza vaccine. TCRdb passed the RT-PCR reads through MiXCR, listing each CDR3 protein once. The sample carries about 500,000 distinct CDR3 sequences, roughly 7.6% recorded once. Sample: PBMCs from blood, taken less than 30 months after vaccination. The receptors stem from a man between 50 and 75 years old who received an inactivated influenza vaccine.

This clonotype occurred a few times. The chain recombines TRBV7-2 with TRBJ2-1; D not resolved. The germline V and J ends were trimmed by 3 bases and 8 bases, with 11 bases remaining between them. Germline V CDR1 and CDR2: SGHTA, FQGNSA. The CDR3 is made up of 13 amino acids. The CDR3 DNA is TGTGCCAGCAGCTTGATGGGGTTTCATGAGCAGTTCTTC. Translated: CASSLMGFHEQFF. The full variable domain, in which reference TRBV7-2 and TRBJ2-1 provide the parts outside the CDR3, is GAGVSQSPSNKVTEKGKDVELRCDPISGHTALYWYRQSLGQGLEFLIYFQGNSAPDKSGLPSDRFSAERTGGSVSTLTIQRTQQEDSAVYLCASSLMGFHEQFFGPGTRLTVL.

This clonotype was found a few times. The gene calls are TRBV9 and TRBJ2-3; 14 bases are a match to TRBD2. CDR1 is SGDLS and CDR2 is YYNGEE in the germline V gene. Trimming took 9 bases from V and 5 from J; bases not matched to a gene: 11. The length of the CDR3 is 16 residues. The CDR3 DNA sequence: TGTGCCACCACTAGGACTAGCGGGGGGCAGGGAGATACGCAGTATTTT. Encoded protein: CATTRTSGGQGDTQYF.

At least ten counts were recorded for this clonotype. The chain employs TRBV5-6 and TRBJ2-1; D unresolved. Trimming removed 4 bases from V and 4 bases from J, with 9 bases in between. CDR1 is SGHDT and CDR2 is YYEEEE in the germline V gene. The CDR3 extends over 13 amino acids. In nucleotides, the CDR3 is TGTGCCAGCAGCCGTGACATTTACAATGAGCAGTTCTTC. It specifies CASSRDIYNEQFF.

The chain uses TRBV9 and TRBJ2-7; D may match TRBD1 or TRBD2 (5 bases each). V dropped 3 bases and J dropped 0 bases, with 16 bases sitting between them. Germline V gives CDR1 SGDLS, CDR2 YYNGEE. The CDR3 contains 16 residues. The CDR3 here is CASSEGSGTSSYEQYF. Here the CDR3 DNA reads TGTGCCAGCAGCGAGGGATCTGGGACGAGCTCCTACGAGCAGTACTTC.

This clonotype was seen more than once but under ten times. The chain uses TRBV9 and TRBJ2-3; D not certain. Germline V lookup: CDR1 SGDLS, CDR2 YYNGEE. Trimming pared 0 bases from V and 2 bases from J, leaving 4 bases between. The length of the CDR3 is 13 residues. CDR3 DNA sequence: TGTGCCAGCAGCGTAGGCGACACAGATACGCAGTATTTT. It yields the protein CASSVGDTDTQYF.

This chain links TRBV5-1 with TRBJ2-3, with 11 bases identical to TRBD2. The CDR3 spans 16 residues. J lost 3 bases, V lost 3 bases, and 6 bases had no gene match. The V gene's germline CDR1 is SGHRS and CDR2 YFSETQ. The CDR3 loop is CASSSLAGGITDTQYF. The CDR3 DNA sequence: TGCGCCAGCAGCTCCTTAGCGGGGGGGATTACAGATACGCAGTATTTT.

V gene TRBV24-1 combines with J gene TRBJ1-2; D is ambiguous. V was shortened by 4 bases and J by 8 bases, with 10 bases between the two germline ends. This CDR3 region has 12 residues. Germline-derived CDR1 and CDR2 are KGHDR and SFDVKD. The CDR3 loop is CATSEEGEGYTF. Here the CDR3 DNA reads TGTGCCACCAGTGAGGAGGGAGAGGGCTACACCTTC.

This clonotype was picked up many times. The chain combines TRBV29-1 with TRBJ2-5; 8 bases line up with TRBD2. Trimming removed 4 bases from V and 4 bases from J; junction bases left unmatched: 8. This CDR3 region has 14 residues. Germline CDR1 and CDR2: SQVTM and ANQGSEA. The CDR3 bases are TGCAGCGTTGTAGCTAGCGGGTATATAGAGACCCAGTACTTC. It yields the protein CSVVASGYIETQYF.

The chain couples TRBV18 to TRBJ2-2, with 10 bases fitting TRBD1. The CDR3 runs 17 residues. V gave up 3 bases and J gave up 4 bases; unmatched junction bases: 8. CDR1 KGHSH and CDR2 LQKENI come from the germline V gene. The CDR3 loop reads CASSPGGTGAPTGELFF. CDR3 sequence (DNA): TGTGCCAGCTCACCGGGCGGGACAGGGGCTCCCACCGGGGAGCTGTTTTTT.

V gene TRBV24-1 combines with J gene TRBJ2-1, with D tentatively TRBD2 (5 bases). This CDR3 is 11 amino acids long. CDR1 is KGHDR and CDR2 is SFDVKD in the germline V gene. V shed 6 bases and J shed 11 bases, with 10 bases lying between them. The CDR3 sequence is CATSLREQQFF. The CDR3 region has the DNA TGTGCCACCAGTTTGAGGGAACAGCAGTTCTTC.

This clonotype was recorded a few times. This chain uses TRBV11-2 with TRBJ2-5; D may match TRBD1 or TRBD2 (5 bases each). The CDR3 runs 14 residues. The V gene lost 5 bases and the J gene lost 1 base, with 11 bases spanning the gap. The germline V gene encodes CDR1 SGHAT and CDR2 FQNNGV. The CDR3 DNA follows: TGTGCCAGCAGCCGCTCCGGGACCCAAGAGACCCAGTACTTC. Its protein product is CASSRSGTQETQYF.

This clonotype was observed a handful of times. The chain couples TRBV29-1 to TRBJ2-1; 8 bases line up with TRBD2. The J segment lost 2 bases and the V segment lost 5 bases, leaving 8 bases of the junction unmatched. CDR1 and CDR2 from the germline V gene are SQVTM and ANQGSEA. The length of the CDR3 is 15 residues. In DNA, the CDR3 is TGCAGCGTTAGCAATAGCGGGAAAACCTACAATGAGCAGTTCTTC. Its protein product is CSVSNSGKTYNEQFF.

This clonotype was counted between two and nine times. The rearrangement joins TRBV19 to TRBJ2-7, with 7 nucleotides matching TRBD1. The junction had 7 bases not matched to a gene; V was cut back by 5 bases and J by 0 bases. The V gene's germline CDR1 is LNHDA and CDR2 SQIVND (reference sequence). This CDR3 comprises 15 residues. The CDR3 loop is CASSVSQGSSYEQYF. The CDR3 nucleotides are TGTGCCAGTAGTGTCTCACAGGGGAGCTCCTACGAGCAGTACTTC. The variable domain in full, completed from reference TRBV19 and TRBJ2-7, reads DGGITQSPKYLFRKEGQNVTLSCEQNLNHDAMYWYRQDPGQGLRLIYYSQIVNDFQKGDIAEGYSVSREKKESFPLTVTSAQKNPTAFYLCASSVSQGSSYEQYFGPGTRLTVT.

This clonotype was detected a few times. The chain carries TRBV15 and TRBJ2-3, with unresolved D. The germline V and J ends were trimmed by 1 base and 2 bases, with 7 bases remaining between them. CDR3 length equals 14 residues. Germline lookup yields CDR1 LNHNV and CDR2 YYDKDF (reference sequence). CDR3 residues: CATSRVTTTDTQYF. The CDR3 DNA reads TGTGCCACCAGCAGAGTCACGACCACAGATACGCAGTATTTT.

The chain joins TRBV24-1 to TRBJ2-3; D possibly corresponds to TRBD1 (5 bases). In germline, CDR1 is KGHDR, CDR2 SFDVKD. The CDR3 length is 15 residues. Trimming shortened V by 4 bases and J by 0 bases, and 10 bases separated the two germline ends. The CDR3 DNA sequence: TGTGCCACCAGTGACTCGACAGCTAGCACAGATACGCAGTATTTT. Residues: CATSDSTASTDTQYF.

The V and J genes are TRBV7-9 and TRBJ2-3; D is unresolved. V dropped 7 bases and J dropped 1 base, with 21 bases sitting between them. CDR1 and CDR2 from the germline V gene are SEHNR and FQNEAQ (reference sequence). The CDR3 runs 17 residues. CDR3 bases: TGTGCCAGCACTAATGGATGGCAGATACTACGCACAGATACGCAGTATTTT. It codes for CASTNGWQILRTDTQYF.

This clonotype appeared a few times. The V and J genes are TRBV12-3 or TRBV12-4 and TRBJ2-2; D possibly uses TRBD1 or TRBD2 (5 bases each). This CDR3 has 13 residues. V lost 0 bases and J lost 12, with 11 bases in between. The CDR3 region has the DNA TGTGCCAGCAGTTTAGCGCGAGGGGCAAAGCTGTTTTTT. Protein product: CASSLARGAKLFF.

A word on this clonotype: With a much larger clone just one base away, this may be a read error. The chain couples TRBV29-1 to TRBJ2-7; maybe TRBD1 (5 bases). Trimming shortened V by 6 bases and J by 5 bases, and 14 bases separated the two germline ends. The germline V gene encodes CDR1 SQVTM and CDR2 ANQGSEA. This CDR3 has 12 residues. CDR3 amino acids: CSVKDTSHEQYF. DNA of the CDR3: TGCAGCGTCAAGGACACTTCCCACGAGCAGTACTTC.

This clonotype occurred many times. J is TRBJ2-1 and V is TRBV29-1; a possible D gene is TRBD2 (5 bases). The CDR3 runs to 15 residues. CDR1 SQVTM and CDR2 ANQGSEA come from the germline V gene. V lost 4 bases to trimming and J lost 4 bases, with 17 bases between them. This chain's CDR3 is CSVGGFVRPYNEQFF. The CDR3 DNA is TGCAGCGTTGGCGGGTTTGTTCGGCCATACAATGAGCAGTTCTTC.

This chain uses TRBV5-1 with TRBJ2-2; D gene unclear. The CDR3 contains 17 residues. Germline CDR1 SGHRS, CDR2 YFSETQ. V dropped 0 bases and J dropped 1 base, with 13 bases sitting between them. The CDR3 here is CASSLVLGRLNTGELFF. In nucleotides, the CDR3 is TGCGCCAGCAGCTTGGTGTTGGGCAGGCTGAACACCGGGGAGCTGTTTTTT.

The chain joins TRBV20-1 to TRBJ2-3; a possible D gene is TRBD2 (7 bases). CDR1 is DFQATT and CDR2 is SNEGSKA in the germline V gene (reference sequence). This CDR3 has 13 residues. The DNA of the CDR3 is TGCTCCAACCCTGGGGGGGCGGCAGATACGCAGTATTTT. As protein: CSNPGGAADTQYF.

This clonotype was observed a few times. This chain uses TRBV5-1 with TRBJ2-1, with D hard to call. This CDR3 comprises 14 residues. CDR1 and CDR2 from the germline V gene are SGHRS and YFSETQ. The ends were cut back, 0 bases at V and 4 bases at J, with 8 bases in the middle. The CDR3 here is CASSLDAGYNEQFF. The CDR3, as DNA: TGCGCCAGCAGCTTGGATGCTGGTTACAATGAGCAGTTCTTC. Drawing the rest from reference TRBV5-1 and TRBJ2-1, the complete variable domain is KAGVTQTPRYLIKTRGQQVTLSCSPISGHRSVSWYQQTPGQGLQFLFEYFSETQRNKGNFPGRFSGRQFSNSRSEMNVSTLELGDSALYLCASSLDAGYNEQFFGPGTRLTVL.

The CDR3 DNA is TGCAGTGCTAGCACCGGGACAGGGGGCGCCGGCCCAGATACGCAGTATTTT. It codes for CSASTGTGGAGPDTQYF. V and J are TRBV20-1 and TRBJ2-3; 12 bases align to TRBD1. This CDR3 is built from 17 residues. J gave up 4 bases and V 3 bases, and 11 bases lay outside the gene matches. Germline V gene data show CDR1 as DFQATT and CDR2 as SNEGSKA (reference sequence).

V usage is TRBV7-6 and J usage is TRBJ2-1; 10 bases are a match to TRBD2. In germline, CDR1 is SGHVS, CDR2 FNYEAQ. With V trimmed by 5 bases and J by 2 bases, 6 bases remained unmatched. The CDR3 spans 16 residues. The CDR3 protein is CASSRASGGAYNEQFF. The CDR3 DNA reads TGTGCCAGCAGCAGAGCTAGCGGGGGTGCCTACAATGAGCAGTTCTTC.

Only a few counts were recorded for this clonotype. CDR3 residues: CASLQGRDGELFF. CDR3 in DNA: TGTGCCAGCTTACAGGGGAGGGACGGGGAGCTGTTTTTT. The chain uses TRBV19 and TRBJ2-2; D possibly uses TRBD1 or TRBD2 (7 bases each). V lost 9 bases to trimming and J lost 7 bases, with 15 bases between them. Per the germline V gene, CDR1 is LNHDA and CDR2 is SQIVND (reference sequence). CDR3 length: 13 residues.

This clonotype was seen at least ten times. The chain has TRBV28 and TRBJ1-6; D is unresolved. CDR1 and CDR2 from the germline V gene are MDHEN and SYDVKM. This CDR3 region has 12 residues. The V end lost 4 bases, the J end lost 8 bases, and 6 bases lay between the germline ends. Here the CDR3 DNA reads TGTGCCAGCAGTTCGTGGGATTCACCCCTCCACTTT. Amino acids: CASSSWDSPLHF. Looking up the rest from reference TRBV28 and TRBJ1-6 gives the full variable domain: DVKVTQSSRYLVKRTGEKVFLECVQDMDHENMFWYRQDPGLGLRLIYFSYDVKMKEKGDIPEGYSVSREKKERFSLILESASTNQTSMYLCASSSWDSPLHFGNGTRLTVT.

This clonotype was observed a handful of times. The CDR3 bases are TGCGCCAGCAGCTTAGGCACTTTCACTGAAGCTTTCTTT. Encoded protein: CASSLGTFTEAFF. V gene TRBV5-1 combines with J gene TRBJ1-1; D ambiguous. Germline V gene lookup returns CDR1 SGHRS and CDR2 YFSETQ. V dropped 2 bases and J dropped 4 bases, with 9 bases sitting between them. The CDR3 consists of 13 residues.

V is TRBV7-2 and J is TRBJ2-3; 7 positions agree with TRBD1. The V and J ends lost 3 bases and 4 bases, in that order; junction bases with no gene match: 10. Germline CDR1 reads SGHTA; CDR2 reads FQGNSA. The length of the CDR3 is 16 residues. The CDR3 DNA sequence: TGTGCCAGCAGCTTGGTAGGCAACAGGGGTGCAGATACGCAGTATTTT. The encoded protein is CASSLVGNRGADTQYF. The entire variable domain, with the rest obtained from reference TRBV7-2 and TRBJ2-3, is as follows: GAGVSQSPSNKVTEKGKDVELRCDPISGHTALYWYRQSLGQGLEFLIYFQGNSAPDKSGLPSDRFSAERTGGSVSTLTIQRTQQEDSAVYLCASSLVGNRGADTQYFGPGTRLTVL.